The entry that follows covers one TCR beta chain sequence. The antigen remains undetermined. V gave up 0 bases and J gave up 7 bases, with 16 bases separating them. Germline CDR1 is LGHDT and CDR2 is YNNKEL (reference sequence). The CDR3 consists of 16 residues. The data were obtained in a study of T cell responses to AZD1222 COVID-19 vaccine. Notes on the study in general: Nearly half of unique spike-specific TCRs reportedly avoided B.1.351 and B.1.1.7 mutated regions.

Some clones are missing from TCRdb's copy, which holds only in-frame ones; the method was immunoSEQ multiplex PCR. The sample shows some 150,000 clones, about 91% of them seen only once. This TCR was recovered from an adult in good health. The source material was peripheral blood, sampled on day 0 of MenACWY control vaccination. This chain links TRBV3-1 (or the pseudogene TRBV3-2) with TRBJ2-1, with unresolved D. The CDR3 here is CASSQEGEWRDNEQFF. CDR3 nucleotide sequence: TGTGCCAGCAGCCAAGAAGGTGAGTGGCGTGATAATGAGCAGTTCTTC.